Listed here are 25 T cell receptor beta chains from one sample, sequenced in a study of blood T cell repertoires in COVID-19 (TCRdb year 2020). The library came from the immunoSEQ multiplex PCR assay. TCRdb retrieved this table from immuneACCESS and kept in-frame rearrangements only. Not all clones are present; in checked studies, unresolved V genes account for under half, and no reason is known for the remainder. The sample table holds more than 300,000 clones, of which about 87% were seen once. More than 9% of the sample comes from the top ten. The sequenced material came from peripheral blood. These receptors were collected from a woman between 25 and 40 years old with COVID-19, enrolled during active disease.

The chain links TRBV3-1 (or the pseudogene TRBV3-2) to TRBJ2-1; D might be TRBD2 (6 bases). CDR1 and CDR2 from the germline V gene are LGHDT and YNNKEL (reference sequence). The ends were cut back, 0 bases at V and 5 bases at J, with 11 bases in the middle. The CDR3 runs to 15 residues. CDR3 protein: CASSQESGTHNEQFF. CDR3 nucleotides: TGTGCCAGCAGCCAAGAGTCCGGGACTCACAATGAGCAGTTCTTC.

The chain uses TRBV4-1 and TRBJ2-1, with TRBD2 matching 12 bases. J was trimmed by 4 bases and V by 5 bases; bases with no gene match: 12. Germline-derived CDR1 and CDR2 are MGHRA and YSYEKL. This CDR3 has 18 residues. CDR3 DNA: TGCGCCAGCAGCTACACCCCCCGACTAGCGGGAGCTTACAATGAGCAGTTCTTC. Protein: CASSYTPRLAGAYNEQFF.

The chain carries TRBV5-1 and TRBJ2-1; 10 positions match TRBD2. This CDR3 spans 17 amino acids. V lost 2 bases to trimming and J lost 8 bases; unmatched junction nucleotides: 13. Germline V gene data show CDR1 as SGHRS and CDR2 as YFSETQ. The CDR3 here is CASSFTPLAGVVDEQFF. In DNA form, the CDR3 reads TGCGCCAGCAGCTTTACCCCTCTAGCGGGAGTAGTCGATGAGCAGTTCTTC.

J is TRBJ2-4 and V is TRBV7-2; TRBD1 is a possible D gene (6 bases). Germline CDR1 SGHTA, CDR2 FQGNSA. The CDR3 covers 14 residues. V gave up 1 base and J gave up 6 bases, with 10 bases separating them. This CDR3 reads CASSLDRGINIQYF. The CDR3 nucleotides read TGTGCCAGCAGCTTAGATAGGGGGATAAACATTCAGTACTTC.

CDR3 coding DNA: TGTGCCAGCGGTCCCCTCAGTTTTAACTATGGCTACACCTTC. Its translation: CASGPLSFNYGYTF. The chain employs TRBV27 and TRBJ1-2; D is ambiguous. V lost 8 bases to trimming and J lost 1 base, with 14 bases between them. The germline V gene has CDR1 MNHEY and CDR2 SMNVEV (reference sequence). The CDR3 has 14 amino acids.

This sequence joins TRBV27 and TRBJ2-1, with 14 bases lining up with TRBD2. Trimming removed 5 bases from V and 6 bases from J; junction bases left unmatched: 9. The germline V gene has CDR1 MNHEY and CDR2 SMNVEV (reference sequence). CDR3 length: 17 amino acids. Here the CDR3 DNA reads TGTGCCAGCAGTCCGAGACTAGCGGGAGGGGTGGGCAATGAGCAGTTCTTC. Translation gives CASSPRLAGGVGNEQFF.

Of note for this clone: Germline is not matched at one junction end, which may reflect a read error. The V call is TRBV10-3, the J call TRBJ2-2; TRBD2 matches 7 bases. Germline loops: CDR1 ENHRY, CDR2 SYGVKD. There are 15 residues in the CDR3. The CDR3 DNA is TGTGCCATCAGTGAACGGCGGGAGTTAGTCGGGAAGCTGTTTTTT. Amino acids: CAISERRELVGKLFF.

J is TRBJ2-5 and V is TRBV29-1; 10 bases are a match to TRBD2. V was clipped by 7 bases and J by 5 bases; unmatched bases: 1. The length of the CDR3 is 11 residues. The germline gives CDR1 SQVTM, CDR2 ANQGSEA. CDR3 sequence (DNA): TGCAGCGGTAGCGGGAGGGAGACCCAGTACTTC. It codes for CSGSGRETQYF.

In this sample, this clone turned up a few times. This chain joins TRBV29-1 and TRBJ2-4; 10 bases align to TRBD1. This CDR3 comprises 17 residues. With 6 bases clipped from V and 2 bases from J, the junction kept 13 bases outside the gene matches. The germline gives CDR1 SQVTM, CDR2 ANQGSEA. For the CDR3, the DNA is TGCAGCGTAACTCCGATCCCGGGACAGGGGACCAAAAACATTCAGTACTTC. Its protein is CSVTPIPGQGTKNIQYF.

This chain connects TRBV18 to TRBJ2-1; 15 bases are shared with TRBD2. Trimming removed 3 bases from V and 9 bases from J; junction bases left unmatched: 9. CDR1 is KGHSH and CDR2 is LQKENI in the germline V gene. The CDR3 consists of 17 residues. The CDR3 DNA reads as TGTGCCAGCTCACCTCGAGGACTAGCGGGAGGGTCTGGTGAGCAGTTCTTC. Protein product: CASSPRGLAGGSGEQFF.

This CDR3 reads CASSLEGRDTQYF. CDR3 DNA sequence: TGCGCCAGCAGCTTGGAGGGGCGAGATACGCAGTATTTT. The rearrangement links TRBV5-1 to TRBJ2-3; TRBD1 is a possible D gene (5 bases). Germline CDR1 reads SGHRS; CDR2 reads YFSETQ. CDR3 length equals 13 residues. Trimming pared 0 bases from V and 5 bases from J, leaving 7 bases between. The whole variable domain, filled in from reference TRBV5-1 and TRBJ2-3, reads KAGVTQTPRYLIKTRGQQVTLSCSPISGHRSVSWYQQTPGQGLQFLFEYFSETQRNKGNFPGRFSGRQFSNSRSEMNVSTLELGDSALYLCASSLEGRDTQYFGPGTRLTVL.

The chain joins TRBV29-1 to TRBJ2-7; D is perhaps TRBD1 (5 bases). CDR1 and CDR2 from the germline V gene are SQVTM and ANQGSEA. The germline V and J ends were trimmed by 6 bases and 2 bases, with 14 bases remaining between them. CDR3 length: 13 residues. The CDR3: CSVVNRRPYEQYF. In nucleotides, the CDR3 is TGCAGCGTCGTAAACAGGAGACCCTACGAGCAGTACTTC.

This chain joins TRBV5-4 and TRBJ2-7; weak D call: TRBD1 (6 bases). V lost 4 bases and J 4 bases, leaving 12 bases between the germline ends. Germline CDR1 reads SGHNT; CDR2 reads YYREEE (reference sequence). The CDR3 is made up of 13 amino acids. The chain's CDR3 is CASSIQGIYEQYF. The DNA for the CDR3 is TGTGCCAGCAGCATCCAGGGGATATACGAGCAGTACTTC.

The chain carries TRBV29-1 and TRBJ2-1; no clear D gene. The V end was cut by 7 bases, the J end by 2 bases, with 12 bases between. CDR3 length: 13 residues. CDR1 and CDR2 from the germline V gene are SQVTM and ANQGSEA. The CDR3 DNA reads TGCAGCGGGAGAGCCGCGCCCTACAATGAGCAGTTCTTC. It encodes CSGRAAPYNEQFF.

This clone was seen a few times. The chain recombines TRBV30 with TRBJ2-7; a weak D match, TRBD1 (6 bases). The CDR3 has 12 amino acids. The V gene's germline CDR1 is GTSNPN and CDR2 SVGIG (reference sequence). Trimming removed 2 bases from V and 2 bases from J, with 7 bases in between. The DNA for the CDR3 is TGTGCCTGGAGTAGGGACACCTACGAGCAGTACTTC. Amino acids: CAWSRDTYEQYF.

This chain uses TRBV5-1 with TRBJ2-7; D gene unclear. The length of the CDR3 is 14 residues. V lost 4 bases and J 2 bases, leaving 13 bases between the germline ends. Germline-derived CDR1 and CDR2 are SGHRS and YFSETQ. The CDR3 loop reads CASSPSSVTYEQYF. DNA of the CDR3: TGCGCCAGCAGCCCCTCCTCAGTAACCTACGAGCAGTACTTC.

The chain joins TRBV19 to TRBJ1-1, with 7 nucleotides matching TRBD1. Trimming removed 3 bases from V and 11 bases from J; junction bases left unmatched: 9. CDR3 length equals 13 residues. Per germline, CDR1 LNHDA and CDR2 SQIVND (reference sequence). The CDR3 sequence is CASSIRQGLGAFF. In nucleotides, the CDR3 is TGTGCCAGTAGTATCCGACAGGGCCTCGGGGCTTTCTTT.

This clone turned up a few times. The chain combines TRBV4-2 with TRBJ1-4; maybe TRBD1 (5 bases). Deletions cut 4 bases from V and 0 bases from J, with 12 bases between. Per the germline V gene, CDR1 is LGHNA and CDR2 is YNFKEQ. The CDR3 spans 16 residues. The CDR3 DNA is TGTGCCAGCAGCCCCGTGGACACCGCAACTAATGAAAAACTGTTTTTT. It encodes CASSPVDTATNEKLFF.

Comment on this clone: The same CDR3 can be traced to other DNA sequences in this sample. The chain carries TRBV5-1 and TRBJ1-1; TRBD1 agrees at 10 bases. The CDR3 covers 14 residues. In germline, CDR1 is SGHRS, CDR2 YFSETQ. V gave up 2 bases and J gave up 5 bases; unmatched junction bases: 3. In nucleotides, the CDR3 is TGCGCCAGCAGCTTAGGACAGGGGGGTACTGAAGCTTTCTTT. It translates to CASSLGQGGTEAFF.

The gene calls are TRBV11-2 and TRBJ2-3; a weak D match, TRBD2 (6 bases). The V and J ends lost 4 bases and 3 bases respectively, with 11 bases between them. CDR3 length: 14 residues. CDR1 and CDR2 (germline): SGHAT, FQNNGV. The CDR3 DNA is TGTGCCAGCAGCTGGAGGGAGGCAACAGATACGCAGTATTTT. It translates to CASSWREATDTQYF.

The chain has TRBV5-5 and TRBJ2-7; maybe TRBD1 (7 bases). Germline V gene sequence: CDR1 SGHKS, CDR2 YYEKEE (reference sequence). Deletions cut 6 bases from V and 2 bases from J, with 12 bases between. CDR3 length equals 13 residues. The CDR3: CASTGGQTYEQYF. In DNA, the CDR3 is TGTGCCAGCACCGGGGGACAGACCTACGAGCAGTACTTC.

The J gene is TRBJ2-3, the V gene TRBV5-5; TRBD2 might be the D (5 bases). The CDR3 runs to 13 residues. Germline CDR1 reads SGHKS; CDR2 reads YYEKEE (reference sequence). V shed 4 bases and J shed 5 bases, with 11 bases lying between them. The CDR3 DNA reads as TGTGCCAGCAGCCCCCGAGGAGGAGATACGCAGTATTTT. Residues: CASSPRGGDTQYF. Combining the CDR3 with reference TRBV5-5 and TRBJ2-3 gives the whole variable domain DAGVTQSPTHLIKTRGQQVTLRCSPISGHKSVSWYQQVLGQGPQFIFQYYEKEERGRGNFPDRFSARQFPNYSSELNVNALLLGDSALYLCASSPRGGDTQYFGPGTRLTVL.

As DNA, the CDR3 is TGTGCCAGCAGTGAGGACTCCTTGGGAACCGGGGAGCTGTTTTTT. Protein: CASSEDSLGTGELFF. The chain joins TRBV2 to TRBJ2-2; tentatively, D is TRBD2 (5 bases). CDR3 length: 15 residues. Germline CDR1 reads SNHLY; CDR2 reads FYNNEI. Trimming left V 3 bases short and J 5 bases short, with 13 bases between.

The chain couples TRBV10-3 to TRBJ2-1; 10 bases match TRBD2. With 4 bases clipped from V and 4 bases from J, the junction kept 1 base outside the gene matches. CDR1 and CDR2 from the germline V gene are ENHRY and SYGVKD. The length of the CDR3 is 14 residues. The DNA of the CDR3 is TGTGCCATCAGTGGGACTAGCGGATACAATGAGCAGTTCTTC. It translates to CAISGTSGYNEQFF.

As to this clone: The sample carries other DNA sequences with the same CDR3. For the CDR3, the DNA is TGCGCCAGCAGCTTGGGGGAGTCTAGCAATCAGCCCCAGCATTTT. It specifies CASSLGESSNQPQHF. The chain couples TRBV5-1 to TRBJ1-5; no firm D call. Germline-derived CDR1 and CDR2 are SGHRS and YFSETQ. The CDR3 runs 15 residues. Trimming removed 0 bases from V and 0 bases from J, with 7 bases in between.